This TCR beta chain was obtained from a study of shared clonotypes between healthy human individuals. Whole-study results and caveats: The naive CD4 repertoires of four donors were compared, and approximately 4.7% of clonotypes were shared.

As concerns this clone: No antigen is known for it.

CD45RO negativity and positive selection for CCR7 defined naive CD8 cells, a population that excluded terminally differentiated effector memory CD45RA+ cells. How the authors handled the data: As immunoSEQ supplied junction-only sequences (without quality scores), filtering differed. Assay: immunoSEQ multiplex PCR; the TCRdb copy retains only in-frame clones and omits some. V, J and clone size were drawn from that table, and D and trimming were deduced from the DNA. The table records over 2 million clones, around 96% of them present only once. With 2 bases removed from V and 0 bases from J, the gap between germline ends came to 16 bases. Germline V CDR1 and CDR2: SGHRS, YFSETQ. CDR3 length: 17 residues.

The chain has TRBV5-1 and TRBJ2-3; no definite D call. This sequence was found in a man aged 18 to 29 in good health. The specimen sequenced was naive CD8+ T cells sorted from blood. The CDR3 DNA reads TGCGCCAGCAGCTTCGTGGCTATAATCGCTAGCACAGATACGCAGTATTTT. This sequence encodes CASSFVAIIASTDTQYF.